This TCR beta chain was obtained from a study of T cell repertoires in cytomegalovirus infection. The study's findings and limits: CMV-specific HLA-C-restricted TCR beta clonotypes dominated the ex vivo response.

This CDR3 comprises 13 residues. With 0 bases removed from V and 9 bases from J, the gap between germline ends came to 9 bases. Per germline, CDR1 LGHNA and CDR2 YSLEER. MiXCR, applied by TCRdb to the reads, yields one record per CDR3 protein. The table has tens of thousands of distinct CDR3 sequences, about 30% seen once. As for this clonotype: Its antigen is currently unknown.

The clonotype comes from a human donor in good health (CMV status not recorded). Some clones in this sample may be carry-over from other donors' samples. V and J are TRBV4-3 and TRBJ2-1; D is uncertain. The source material was CD8+ T cells from cultured PBMCs, sampled from culture after CMV antigen stimulation. The CDR3 is CASSQDRNGEQFF. For the CDR3, the DNA is TGCGCCAGCAGCCAAGATCGTAATGGTGAGCAGTTCTTC.